This TCR beta chain derives from a study of blood T cell repertoires in COVID-19. On the study more broadly: Samples taken during acute and convalescent COVID-19 were collected in the United States, Italy and Spain. PBMCs, B-cell-depleted T cells, or T cells were the source of the cDNA or gDNA that made up the material.

The table lists this clone with a count of one. The CDR3 length is 14 residues. Germline assignment: CDR1 SNHLY and CDR2 FYNNEI. V lost 8 bases and J lost 0, with 11 bases in between. As processed by the authors: From reference gene primer amplification, estimates of nucleated cell counts were derived. This table comes from immunoSEQ multiplex PCR, and its TCRdb copy is limited to in-frame clones, with some not included. V and J calls plus clone size are reproduced from that table; the DNA served to infer D and trimming. This sample has roughly 120,000 clones, with 90% found just once. The receptor's source is a human donor with active COVID-19. The donor label of this sample is uncertain. Sequencing used peripheral blood. The chain joins TRBV2 to TRBJ2-1; weak D call: TRBD2 (7 bases). The CDR3 coding sequence is TGTGCCAGCGGAGGGGGGGACTCCTACAATGAGCAGTTCTTC. Its translation: CASGGGDSYNEQFF.